One and the same sample provided the 3 T cell receptor beta chains below, sequenced in a study of blood T cell repertoires in COVID-19. Using immunoSEQ multiplex PCR, the repertoire was profiled, and TCRdb retains in-frame clones only, with some absent. The repertoire has approximately 30,000 clones, around 87% of them found once; the top ten carry 35% to 55%. The material sequenced was peripheral blood. These receptors came from a human donor in a cohort sampled during active COVID-19.

The gene calls are TRBV10-2 and TRBJ2-2; tentatively, D is TRBD2 (7 bases). Germline V gene sequence: CDR1 WSHSY, CDR2 SAAADI. V dropped 7 bases and J dropped 9 bases, with 18 bases sitting between them. This CDR3 comprises 14 residues. The CDR3, as DNA: TGCGCCAGCACGGGGGGCCCTGGGGACCGGGAGCTGTTTTTT. This gives the protein CASTGGPGDRELFF.

The genes are TRBV5-1 and TRBJ2-7, with 11 positions matching TRBD1. J was trimmed by 6 bases and V by 5 bases; bases with no gene match: 7. The length of the CDR3 is 14 residues. Per the germline V gene, CDR1 is SGHRS and CDR2 is YFSETQ. The CDR3 DNA reads TGCGCCAGCAGGATCGGACAGGGGGCTACCGAGCAGTACTTC. This encodes CASRIGQGATEQYF.

The J gene is TRBJ1-2, the V gene TRBV5-4; TRBD1 aligns across 8 bases. Germline lookup yields CDR1 SGHNT and CDR2 YYREEE (reference sequence). This CDR3 is built from 16 residues. The J segment lost 0 bases and the V segment lost 0 bases, leaving 4 bases of the junction unmatched. CDR3 DNA sequence: TGTGCCAGCAGCTTGGGTGGGACAGGATCTAACTATGGCTACACCTTC. It codes for CASSLGGTGSNYGYTF.